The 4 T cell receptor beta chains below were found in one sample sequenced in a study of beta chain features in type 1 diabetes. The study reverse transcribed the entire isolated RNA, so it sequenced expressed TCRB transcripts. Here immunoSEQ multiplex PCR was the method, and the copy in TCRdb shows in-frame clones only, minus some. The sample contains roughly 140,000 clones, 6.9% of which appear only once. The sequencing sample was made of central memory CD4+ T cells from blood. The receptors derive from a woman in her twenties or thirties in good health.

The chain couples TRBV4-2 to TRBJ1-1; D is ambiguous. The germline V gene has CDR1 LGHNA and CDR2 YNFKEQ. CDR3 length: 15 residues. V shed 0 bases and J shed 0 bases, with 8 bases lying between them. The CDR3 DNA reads TGTGCCAGCAGCCAAGAGGCAGTAATGAACACTGAAGCTTTCTTT. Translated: CASSQEAVMNTEAFF.

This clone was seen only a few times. The CDR3 DNA follows: TGTGCCAGCAGCTCGAGCGGGCTCTCAACTAATGAAAAACTGTTTTTT. Its translation: CASSSSGLSTNEKLFF. V is TRBV7-2 and J is TRBJ1-4; no firm D call. CDR3 length: 16 amino acids. From germline, CDR1 is SGHTA and CDR2 FQGNSA. V lost 4 bases to trimming and J lost 0 bases, with 12 bases between them.

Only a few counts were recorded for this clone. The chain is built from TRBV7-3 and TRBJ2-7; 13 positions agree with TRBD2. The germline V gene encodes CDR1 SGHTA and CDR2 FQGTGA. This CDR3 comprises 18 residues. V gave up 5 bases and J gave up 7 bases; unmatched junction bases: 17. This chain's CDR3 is CASSPRTSGSPSSSEQYF. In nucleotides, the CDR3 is TGTGCCAGCAGCCCTAGGACTAGCGGGAGTCCATCCTCGAGTGAGCAGTACTTC.

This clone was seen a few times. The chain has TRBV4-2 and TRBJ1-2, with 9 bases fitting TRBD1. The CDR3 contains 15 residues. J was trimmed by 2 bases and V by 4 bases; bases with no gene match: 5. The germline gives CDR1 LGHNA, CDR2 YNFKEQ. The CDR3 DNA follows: TGTGCCAGCAGCCCTGGACAGGGGCCCAACTATGGCTACACCTTC. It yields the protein CASSPGQGPNYGYTF.